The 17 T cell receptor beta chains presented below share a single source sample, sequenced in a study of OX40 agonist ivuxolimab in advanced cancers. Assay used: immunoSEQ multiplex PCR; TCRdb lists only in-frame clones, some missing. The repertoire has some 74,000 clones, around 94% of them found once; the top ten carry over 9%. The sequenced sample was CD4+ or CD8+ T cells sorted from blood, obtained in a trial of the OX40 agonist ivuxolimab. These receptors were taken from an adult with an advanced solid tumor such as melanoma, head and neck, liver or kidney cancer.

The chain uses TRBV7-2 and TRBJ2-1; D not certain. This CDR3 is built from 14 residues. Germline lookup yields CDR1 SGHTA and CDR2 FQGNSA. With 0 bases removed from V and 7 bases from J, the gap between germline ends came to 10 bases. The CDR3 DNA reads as TGTGCCAGCAGCTTAGCGTTTGGGCTTAATGAGCAGTTCTTC. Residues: CASSLAFGLNEQFF.

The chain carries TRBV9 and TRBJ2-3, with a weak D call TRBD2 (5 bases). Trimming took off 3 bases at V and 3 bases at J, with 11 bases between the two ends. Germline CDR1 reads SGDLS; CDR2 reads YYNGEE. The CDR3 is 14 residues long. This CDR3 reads CASSARRTTDTQYF. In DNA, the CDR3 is TGTGCCAGCAGCGCGAGGAGGACGACAGATACGCAGTATTTT.

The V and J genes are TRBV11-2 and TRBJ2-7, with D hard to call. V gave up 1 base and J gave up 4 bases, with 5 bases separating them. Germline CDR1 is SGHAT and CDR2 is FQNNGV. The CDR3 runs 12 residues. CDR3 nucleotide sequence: TGTGCCAGCAGCTTAGTAAGTTACGAGCAGTACTTC. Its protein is CASSLVSYEQYF.

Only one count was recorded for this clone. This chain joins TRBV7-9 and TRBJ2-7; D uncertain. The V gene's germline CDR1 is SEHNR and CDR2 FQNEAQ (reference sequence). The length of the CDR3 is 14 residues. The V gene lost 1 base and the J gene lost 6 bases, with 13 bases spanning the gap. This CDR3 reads CASSLGLGLSEQYF. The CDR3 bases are TGTGCCAGCAGCTTAGGTCTGGGCCTAAGCGAGCAGTACTTC.

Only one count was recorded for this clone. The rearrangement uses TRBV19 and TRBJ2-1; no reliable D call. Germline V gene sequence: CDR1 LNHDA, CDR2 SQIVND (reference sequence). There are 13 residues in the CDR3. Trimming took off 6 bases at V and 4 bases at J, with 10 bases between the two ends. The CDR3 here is CASSPASYNEQFF. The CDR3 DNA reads TGTGCCAGTAGCCCGGCCTCATACAATGAGCAGTTCTTC.

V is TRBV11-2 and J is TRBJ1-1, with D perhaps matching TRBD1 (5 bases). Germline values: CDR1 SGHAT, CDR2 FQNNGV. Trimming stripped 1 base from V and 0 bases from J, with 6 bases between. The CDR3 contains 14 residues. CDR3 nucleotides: TGTGCCAGCAGCTTAGGACAGTTGAACACTGAAGCTTTCTTT. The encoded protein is CASSLGQLNTEAFF.

The CDR3, as DNA: TGTGCCAGCAGTTACCCCCCTGGGGGGGCTGGAGAGCAGTACTTC. Encoded protein: CASSYPPGGAGEQYF. The chain joins TRBV6-5 to TRBJ2-7, with D perhaps matching TRBD2 (7 bases). Germline CDR1 is MNHEY and CDR2 is SVGAGI. V lost 2 bases, J lost 7 bases, and 18 bases lay in between. The CDR3 length is 15 residues.

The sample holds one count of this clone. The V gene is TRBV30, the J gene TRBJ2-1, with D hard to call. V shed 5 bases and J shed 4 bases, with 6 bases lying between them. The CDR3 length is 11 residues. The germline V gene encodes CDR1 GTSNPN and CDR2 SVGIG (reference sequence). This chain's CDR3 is CAWDGYNEQFF. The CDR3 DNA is TGTGCCTGGGACGGGTACAATGAGCAGTTCTTC.

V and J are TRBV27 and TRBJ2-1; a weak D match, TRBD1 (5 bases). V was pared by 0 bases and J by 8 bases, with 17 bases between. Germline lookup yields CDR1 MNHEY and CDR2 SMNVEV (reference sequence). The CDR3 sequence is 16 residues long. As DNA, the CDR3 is TGTGCCAGCAGTTTATCGACTCCGGACAAGCAGGATGAGCAGTTCTTC. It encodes CASSLSTPDKQDEQFF.

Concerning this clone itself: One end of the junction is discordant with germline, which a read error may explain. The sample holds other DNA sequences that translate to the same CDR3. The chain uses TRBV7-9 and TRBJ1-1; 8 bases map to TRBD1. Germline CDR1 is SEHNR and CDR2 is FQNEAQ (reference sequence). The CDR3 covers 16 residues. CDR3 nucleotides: TGCGCCAGCAGCTCCCGGGACAGGAGATCGGGCACTGAAGCTTTCTTT. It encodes CASSSRDRRSGTEAFF.

The DNA of the CDR3 is TGCGCCAGCAGCGCCGGGACAGGGGGCAATCAGCCCCAGCATTTT. Its protein is CASSAGTGGNQPQHF. V gene TRBV5-1 combines with J gene TRBJ1-5, with TRBD1 matching over 10 bases. V was pared by 4 bases and J by 2 bases, with 3 bases of the junction left unmatched. The CDR3 consists of 15 residues. Per the germline V gene, CDR1 is SGHRS and CDR2 is YFSETQ.

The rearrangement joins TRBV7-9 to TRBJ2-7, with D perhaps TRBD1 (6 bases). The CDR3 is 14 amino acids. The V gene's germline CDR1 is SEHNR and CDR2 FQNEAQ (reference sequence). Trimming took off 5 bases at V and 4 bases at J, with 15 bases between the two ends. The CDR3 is CASSPPGTHYEQYF. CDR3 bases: TGTGCCAGCAGCCCCCCCGGGACACATTACGAGCAGTACTTC.

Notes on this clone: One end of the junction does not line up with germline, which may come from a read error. The CDR3, as DNA: TGTGCCAGCGGCCGGACAGGGGACCCCTCCGGGTTT. The encoded protein is CASGRTGDPSGF. This chain connects TRBV11-2 to TRBJ1-4; 9 bases map to TRBD1. Germline V gene data show CDR1 as SGHAT and CDR2 as FQNNGV. The CDR3 loop spans 12 amino acids.

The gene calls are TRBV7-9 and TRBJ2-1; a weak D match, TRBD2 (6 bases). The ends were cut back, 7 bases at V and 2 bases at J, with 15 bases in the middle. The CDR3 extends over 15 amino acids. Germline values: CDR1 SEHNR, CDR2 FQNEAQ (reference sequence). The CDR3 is CASTPGRGPYNEQFF. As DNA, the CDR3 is TGTGCCAGCACCCCGGGGCGGGGTCCCTACAATGAGCAGTTCTTC.

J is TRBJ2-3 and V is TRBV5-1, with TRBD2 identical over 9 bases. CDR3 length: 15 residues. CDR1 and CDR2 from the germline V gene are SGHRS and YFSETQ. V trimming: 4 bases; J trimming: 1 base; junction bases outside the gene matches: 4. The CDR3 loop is CASSTVAGGTDTQYF. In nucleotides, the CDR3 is TGCGCCAGCAGCACGGTAGCGGGAGGCACAGATACGCAGTATTTT.

CDR3 residues: CATSSPGLALNEQFF. The DNA for the CDR3 is TGTGCCACCAGCAGTCCGGGACTAGCACTCAATGAGCAGTTCTTC. This chain connects TRBV15 to TRBJ2-1, with TRBD2 matching 9 bases. The germline V gene has CDR1 LNHNV and CDR2 YYDKDF (reference sequence). The trim removed 3 bases at V and 6 bases at J, leaving 6 bases unmatched. The CDR3 consists of 15 residues.

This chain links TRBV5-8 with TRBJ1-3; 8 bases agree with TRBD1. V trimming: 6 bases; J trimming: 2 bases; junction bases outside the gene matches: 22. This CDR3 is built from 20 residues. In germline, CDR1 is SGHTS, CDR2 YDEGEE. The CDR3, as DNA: TGTGCCAGCACCAACTTTGCCGGGACAGGTACTTACTCTGCTGGAAACACCATATATTTT. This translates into CASTNFAGTGTYSAGNTIYF.